This TCR beta chain stems from a study of regulatory T cells in long-lasting Graves disease. V lost 6 bases and J lost 5; bases outside the gene matches: 11. CDR1 SNHLY and CDR2 FYNNEI come from the germline V gene. The CDR3 has 15 residues. Building the TCR beta libraries relied on iRepertoire HTBI primers, and CDR3 regions underwent Arm-PCR. TCRdb re-derived calls from the multiplex PCR reads in MiXCR, one entry per CDR3 protein. The sample holds around 330,000 distinct CDR3 sequences; roughly 18% are singletons and the top ten take roughly 40%. Time point described: newly diagnosed GD, antithyroid drugs for less than 3 months. The authors made the TCR library using RNA they extracted from PBMCs. A volume of nine milliliters of peripheral blood was collected in EDTA tubes.

The V call is TRBV2, the J call TRBJ2-3; 7 bases match TRBD2. The sequences come from peripheral blood mononuclear cells (PBMCs), collected at new diagnosis, from a patient treated with antithyroid drugs. The origin of this receptor is a female donor with Graves disease. Here the CDR3 DNA reads TGTGCCAGCAGGGATACTAGCGCGGATGGAGATACGCAGTATTTT. It translates to CASRDTSADGDTQYF.